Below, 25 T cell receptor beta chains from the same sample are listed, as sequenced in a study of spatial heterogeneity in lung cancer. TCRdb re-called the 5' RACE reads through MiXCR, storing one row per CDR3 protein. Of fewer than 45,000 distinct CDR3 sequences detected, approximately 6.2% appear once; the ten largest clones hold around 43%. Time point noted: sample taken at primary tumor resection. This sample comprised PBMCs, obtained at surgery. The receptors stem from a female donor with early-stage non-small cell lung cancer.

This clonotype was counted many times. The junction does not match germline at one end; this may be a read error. This CDR3 is CASSSSGRWGPF. The CDR3 nucleotides are TGTGCCAGCAGTTCCTCGGGACGCTGGGGGCCTTTC. The rearrangement joins TRBV28 to TRBJ2-7; tentatively, D is TRBD1 (6 bases). This CDR3 has 12 residues. CDR1 is MDHEN, CDR2 SYDVKM, per germline. Variable domain in full (rest from reference TRBV28 and TRBJ2-7): DVKVTQSSRYLVKRTGEKVFLECVQDMDHENMFWYRQDPGLGLRLIYFSYDVKMKEKGDIPEGYSVSREKKERFSLILESASTNQTSMYLCASSSSGRWGPFGPGTRLTVT.

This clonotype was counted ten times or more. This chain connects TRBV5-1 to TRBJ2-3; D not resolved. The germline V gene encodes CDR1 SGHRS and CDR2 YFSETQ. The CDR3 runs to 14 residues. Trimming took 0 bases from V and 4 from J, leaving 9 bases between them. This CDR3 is CASSLETLPDTQYF. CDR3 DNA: TGCGCCAGCAGCTTGGAGACTCTGCCAGATACGCAGTATTTT.

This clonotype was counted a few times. CDR3 DNA sequence: TGCGCCAGCAGCTCGCAATTACAGGGGGCCGTCGGGGAGCTGTTTTTT. Protein product: CASSSQLQGAVGELFF. This chain links TRBV5-1 with TRBJ2-2; 9 bases align to TRBD1. V shed 3 bases and J 7 bases; nucleotides not matched to a gene: 10. Germline assignment: CDR1 SGHRS and CDR2 YFSETQ. The CDR3 length is 16 residues. Full variable domain (missing parts from reference TRBV5-1 and TRBJ2-2): KAGVTQTPRYLIKTRGQQVTLSCSPISGHRSVSWYQQTPGQGLQFLFEYFSETQRNKGNFPGRFSGRQFSNSRSEMNVSTLELGDSALYLCASSSQLQGAVGELFFGEGSRLTVL.

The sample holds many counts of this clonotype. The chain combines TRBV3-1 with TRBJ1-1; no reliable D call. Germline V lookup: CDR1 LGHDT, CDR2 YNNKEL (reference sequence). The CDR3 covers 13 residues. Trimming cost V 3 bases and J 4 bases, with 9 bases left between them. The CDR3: CASSQIRGTEAFF. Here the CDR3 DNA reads TGTGCCAGCAGCCAGATCAGAGGCACTGAAGCTTTCTTT. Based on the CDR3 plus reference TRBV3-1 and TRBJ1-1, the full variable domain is DTAVSQTPKYLVTQMGNDKSIKCEQNLGHDTMYWYKQDSKKFLKIMFSYNNKELIINETVPNRFSPKSPDKAHLNLHINSLELGDSAVYFCASSQIRGTEAFFGQGTRLTVV.

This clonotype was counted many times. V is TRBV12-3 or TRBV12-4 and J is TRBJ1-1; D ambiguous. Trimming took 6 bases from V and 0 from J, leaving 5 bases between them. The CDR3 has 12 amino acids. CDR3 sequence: CASRGMNTEAFF. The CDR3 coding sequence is TGTGCCAGCAGAGGAATGAACACTGAAGCTTTCTTT.

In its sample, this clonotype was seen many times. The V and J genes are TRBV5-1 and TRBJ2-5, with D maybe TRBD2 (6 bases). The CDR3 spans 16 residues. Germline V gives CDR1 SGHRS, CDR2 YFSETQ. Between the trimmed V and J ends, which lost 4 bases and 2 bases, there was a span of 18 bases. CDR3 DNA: TGCGCCAGCAGCCCCTCCGCGGGGCGGCCACAAGAGACCCAGTACTTC. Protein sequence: CASSPSAGRPQETQYF.

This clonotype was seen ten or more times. The DNA of the CDR3 is TGTGCCAGCAGTGATTTCGTGGGCCCGACCGGGGAGCTGTTTTTT. Protein sequence: CASSDFVGPTGELFF. The chain recombines TRBV6-1 with TRBJ2-2; D gene uncertain. V shed 3 bases and J shed 5 bases, with 13 bases lying between them. Germline V gives CDR1 MNHNS, CDR2 SASEGT. This CDR3 has 15 residues.

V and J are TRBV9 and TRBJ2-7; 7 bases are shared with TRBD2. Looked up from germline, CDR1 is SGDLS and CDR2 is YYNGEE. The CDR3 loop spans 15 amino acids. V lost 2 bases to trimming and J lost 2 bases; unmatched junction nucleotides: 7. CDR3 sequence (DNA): TGTGCCAGCAGCGTGGGGGAGGGTCAACCCTACGAGCAGTACTTC. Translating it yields CASSVGEGQPYEQYF.

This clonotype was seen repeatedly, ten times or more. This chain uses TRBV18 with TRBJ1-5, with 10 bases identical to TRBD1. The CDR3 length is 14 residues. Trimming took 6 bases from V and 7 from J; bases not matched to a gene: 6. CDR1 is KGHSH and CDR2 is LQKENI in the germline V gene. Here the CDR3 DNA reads TGTGCCAGCTCCTCGTCGGGACAGGGGCAGCCCCAGCATTTT. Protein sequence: CASSSSGQGQPQHF.

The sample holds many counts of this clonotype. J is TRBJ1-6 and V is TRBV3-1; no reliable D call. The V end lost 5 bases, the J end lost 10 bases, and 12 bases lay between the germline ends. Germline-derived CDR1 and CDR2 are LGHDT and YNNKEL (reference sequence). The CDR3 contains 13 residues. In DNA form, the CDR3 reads TGTGCCAGCAGCTTTCCAGGTCGGTCACCCCTCCACTTT. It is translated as CASSFPGRSPLHF.

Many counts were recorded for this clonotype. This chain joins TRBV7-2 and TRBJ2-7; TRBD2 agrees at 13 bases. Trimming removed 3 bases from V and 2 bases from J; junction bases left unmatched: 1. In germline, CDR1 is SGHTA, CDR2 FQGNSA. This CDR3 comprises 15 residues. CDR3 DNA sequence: TGTGCCAGCAGCTTCGGGACTAGCGGGACCTACGAGCAGTACTTC. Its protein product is CASSFGTSGTYEQYF.

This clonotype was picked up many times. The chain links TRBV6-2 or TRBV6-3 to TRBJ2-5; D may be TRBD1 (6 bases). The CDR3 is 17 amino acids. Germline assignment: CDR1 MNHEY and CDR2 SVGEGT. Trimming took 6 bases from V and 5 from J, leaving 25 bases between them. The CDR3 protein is CASRNPLGTKFLETQYF. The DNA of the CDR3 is TGTGCCAGCAGAAACCCTTTGGGGACAAAGTTCCTCGAGACCCAGTACTTC.

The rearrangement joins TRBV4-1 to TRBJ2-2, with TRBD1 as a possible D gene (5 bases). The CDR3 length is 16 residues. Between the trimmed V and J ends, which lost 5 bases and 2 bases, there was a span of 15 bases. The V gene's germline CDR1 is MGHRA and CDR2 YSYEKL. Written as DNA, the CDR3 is TGCGCCAGCAGCTTCGACAGAACAGTAAACACCGGGGAGCTGTTTTTT. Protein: CASSFDRTVNTGELFF.

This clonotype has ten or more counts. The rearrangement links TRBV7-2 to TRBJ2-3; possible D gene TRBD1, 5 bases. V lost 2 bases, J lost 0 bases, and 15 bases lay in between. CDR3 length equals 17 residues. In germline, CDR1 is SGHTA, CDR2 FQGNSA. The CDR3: CASSLLHGALSTDTQYF. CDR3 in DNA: TGTGCCAGCAGCTTACTTCATGGGGCCCTCAGCACAGATACGCAGTATTTT.

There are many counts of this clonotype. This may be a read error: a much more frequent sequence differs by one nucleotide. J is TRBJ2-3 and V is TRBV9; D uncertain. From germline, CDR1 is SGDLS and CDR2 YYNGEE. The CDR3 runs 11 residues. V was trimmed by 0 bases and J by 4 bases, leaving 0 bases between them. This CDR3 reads CASSVADTQYF. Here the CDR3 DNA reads TGTGCCAGCAGCGTAGCAGATACGCAGTATTTT.

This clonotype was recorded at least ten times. CDR3 in amino acids: CASSFGTTRNEQFF. The CDR3 nucleotides read TGTGCCAGCAGCTTCGGGACCACGAGGAATGAGCAGTTCTTC. The rearrangement links TRBV7-2 to TRBJ2-1; D tentatively fits TRBD1 or TRBD2 (5 bases each). This CDR3 has 14 residues. The germline V gene encodes CDR1 SGHTA and CDR2 FQGNSA. Trimming stripped 3 bases from V and 7 bases from J, with 13 bases between.

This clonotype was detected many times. The CDR3 DNA reads as TGTGCCAGCAGCCCCCAGGGCGCAAACATTCAGTACTTC. Residues: CASSPQGANIQYF. The chain is built from TRBV7-2 and TRBJ2-4, with a tentative D call TRBD1 (5 bases). The germline CDR1 and CDR2 sequences are SGHTA and FQGNSA. The CDR3 is 13 amino acids. V was pared by 5 bases and J by 6 bases, with 11 bases between.

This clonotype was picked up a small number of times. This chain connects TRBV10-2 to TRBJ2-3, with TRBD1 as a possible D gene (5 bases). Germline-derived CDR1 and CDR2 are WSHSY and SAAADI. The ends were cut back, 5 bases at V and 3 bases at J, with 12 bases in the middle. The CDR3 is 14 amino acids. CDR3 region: CASSWSDRTDTQYF. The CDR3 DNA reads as TGCGCCAGCAGTTGGTCCGACAGAACAGATACGCAGTATTTT.

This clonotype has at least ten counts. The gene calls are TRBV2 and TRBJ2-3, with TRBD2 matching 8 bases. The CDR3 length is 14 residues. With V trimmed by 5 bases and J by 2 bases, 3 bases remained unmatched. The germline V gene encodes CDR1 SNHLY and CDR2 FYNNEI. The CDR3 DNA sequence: TGTGCCAGCAGTCCGGGGGGGTTCACAGATACGCAGTATTTT. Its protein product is CASSPGGFTDTQYF.

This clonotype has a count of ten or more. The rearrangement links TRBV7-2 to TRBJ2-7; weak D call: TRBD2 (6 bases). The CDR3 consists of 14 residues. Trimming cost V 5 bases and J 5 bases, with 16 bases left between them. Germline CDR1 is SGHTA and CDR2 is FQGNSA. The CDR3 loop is CASSQPGEQHEQYF. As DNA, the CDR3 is TGTGCCAGCAGCCAGCCGGGAGAACAACACGAGCAGTACTTC.

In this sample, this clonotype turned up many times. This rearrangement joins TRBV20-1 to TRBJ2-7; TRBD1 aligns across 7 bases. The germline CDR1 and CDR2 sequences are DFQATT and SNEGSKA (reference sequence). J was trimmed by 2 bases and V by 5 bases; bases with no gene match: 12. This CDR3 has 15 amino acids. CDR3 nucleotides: TGCAGTGCTCTCTACAGGGGAAGGAACGCCTACGAGCAGTACTTC. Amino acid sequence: CSALYRGRNAYEQYF.

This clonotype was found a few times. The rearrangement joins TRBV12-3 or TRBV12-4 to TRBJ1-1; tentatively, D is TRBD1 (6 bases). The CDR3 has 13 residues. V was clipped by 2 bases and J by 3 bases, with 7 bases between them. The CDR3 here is CASSLPGDTEAFF. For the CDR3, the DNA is TGTGCCAGCAGTTTACCAGGGGACACTGAAGCTTTCTTT.

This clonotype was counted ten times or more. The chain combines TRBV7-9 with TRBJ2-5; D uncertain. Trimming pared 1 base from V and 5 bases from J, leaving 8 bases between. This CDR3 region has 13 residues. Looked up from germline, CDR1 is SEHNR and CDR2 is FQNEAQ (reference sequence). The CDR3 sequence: CASSLGVGETQYF. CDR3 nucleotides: TGTGCCAGCAGCTTAGGAGTCGGGGAGACCCAGTACTTC.

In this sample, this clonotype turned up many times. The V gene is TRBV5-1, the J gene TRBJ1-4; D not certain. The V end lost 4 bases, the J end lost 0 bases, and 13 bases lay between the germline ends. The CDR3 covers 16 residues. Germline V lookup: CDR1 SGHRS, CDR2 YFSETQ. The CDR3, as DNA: TGCGCCAGCAGCCGATCAGGACCTTCAACTAATGAAAAACTGTTTTTT. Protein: CASSRSGPSTNEKLFF.

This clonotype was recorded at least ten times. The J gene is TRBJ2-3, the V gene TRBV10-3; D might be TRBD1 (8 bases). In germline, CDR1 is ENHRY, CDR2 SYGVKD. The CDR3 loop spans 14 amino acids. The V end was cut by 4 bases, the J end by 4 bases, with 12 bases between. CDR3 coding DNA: TGTGCCATCAGTGTAACAGGGGGGGCAGATACGCAGTATTTT. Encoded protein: CAISVTGGADTQYF.